The 7 T cell receptor beta chains presented below share a single source sample, sequenced in a study of response to subunit inactivated influenza vaccine. MiXCR, run by TCRdb on the RT-PCR reads, gives a single entry per CDR3 protein. Of about 240,000 distinct CDR3 sequences in the sample, 12% were seen once. The sequencing here drew on non-naive T cells sorted from PBMCs, taken about 14 days before vaccination. These receptors all stem from a man aged 50 or older who received an inactivated influenza vaccine.

The V gene is TRBV20-1, the J gene TRBJ1-1; D unresolved. This CDR3 has 10 amino acids. V gave up 5 bases and J gave up 13 bases, with 14 bases separating them. Germline-derived CDR1 and CDR2 are DFQATT and SNEGSKA (reference sequence). In nucleotides, the CDR3 is TGCAGTGCTGGCCGGGCGTTAGGTTTCTTT. This gives the protein CSAGRALGFF.

The CDR3 loop is CATSGLTGQASGGASNEQFF. The CDR3 DNA reads TGTGCCACCAGTGGGTTAACGGGACAGGCCTCGGGGGGGGCCTCAAATGAGCAGTTCTTC. The chain employs TRBV24-1 and TRBJ2-1, with D possibly called TRBD1 or TRBD2 (8 bases each). The CDR3 runs to 20 residues. The germline V and J ends were trimmed by 5 bases and 7 bases, with 32 bases remaining between them. Germline loops: CDR1 KGHDR, CDR2 SFDVKD.

The sample holds many counts of this clonotype. The chain joins TRBV12-3 or TRBV12-4 to TRBJ1-1; the D is unclear. The V end was cut by 4 bases, the J end by 5 bases, with 11 bases between. The CDR3 has 13 residues. The chain's CDR3 is CASSSIYGTEAFF. In DNA form, the CDR3 reads TGTGCCAGCAGTTCCATCTATGGGACTGAAGCTTTCTTT.

This chain connects TRBV6-2 or TRBV6-3 to TRBJ2-7; D is undetermined. The CDR3 contains 17 residues. Germline CDR1 MNHEY, CDR2 SVGEGT. The ends were cut back, 0 bases at V and 0 bases at J, with 15 bases in the middle. As DNA, the CDR3 is TGTGCCAGCAGTTACTCGAGAGGAAGATTGGACTCCTACGAGCAGTACTTC. It specifies CASSYSRGRLDSYEQYF.

The chain uses TRBV7-2 and TRBJ1-3; weak D call: TRBD1 (5 bases). V lost 0 bases and J 1 base, leaving 7 bases between the germline ends. Per the germline V gene, CDR1 is SGHTA and CDR2 is FQGNSA. The CDR3 is 15 residues long. This CDR3 reads CASSLAQGSGNTIYF. The CDR3 region has the DNA TGTGCCAGCAGCTTAGCGCAGGGTTCTGGAAACACCATATATTTT.

The chain joins TRBV5-1 to TRBJ2-5, with D possibly TRBD2 on 5 matching bases. The CDR3 has 16 residues. Looked up from germline, CDR1 is SGHRS and CDR2 is YFSETQ. The germline V and J ends were trimmed by 0 bases and 4 bases, with 16 bases remaining between them. The chain's CDR3 is CASSLGLGSGGETQYF. CDR3 sequence (DNA): TGCGCCAGCAGCTTGGGGTTAGGGAGCGGAGGAGAGACCCAGTACTTC.

The chain is built from TRBV7-3 and TRBJ2-5; 10 bases fit TRBD1. V lost 5 bases, J lost 7 bases, and 10 bases stayed unmatched. Per the germline V gene, CDR1 is SGHTA and CDR2 is FQGTGA. The CDR3 sequence is 15 residues long. This CDR3 reads CASSQMTGGGWTQYF. In DNA form, the CDR3 reads TGTGCCAGCAGCCAAATGACAGGGGGCGGGTGGACCCAGTACTTC.